This TCR beta chain was profiled in a study of Ad26.COV2.S vaccination and SARS-CoV-2 variants. Here immunoSEQ multiplex PCR was the method, and the copy in TCRdb shows in-frame clones only, minus some. The table includes roughly 380,000 clones, around 90% detected once. This CDR3 comprises 18 residues. Germline V gives CDR1 SGHRS, CDR2 YFSETQ. V gave up 2 bases and J gave up 4 bases; unmatched junction bases: 10. As for treatment: approximately 18 received Ad26.COV2.S at low or high dose, single or two shots; about 5 received placebo; per-sample allocation not given. Repertoires come from day 63 after the first vaccine or placebo injection.

The sequencing used peripheral blood, collected in a trial of Ad26.COV2.S vaccine versus placebo. This chain uses TRBV5-1 with TRBJ1-5, with 12 bases fitting TRBD1. The TCR was taken from a person between 18 and 59 years old who received the Ad26.COV2.S COVID-19 vaccine or a placebo. CDR3 in amino acids: CASSLLPPGQGANQPQHF. The DNA of the CDR3 is TGCGCCAGCAGCTTACTACCCCCGGGACAGGGGGCGAATCAGCCCCAGCATTTT.